The source of this TCR beta chain is a study of OX40 agonist ivuxolimab in advanced cancers. Study as a whole: Subjects had a mean age of roughly 60 years, with a range of 23 to 79; just over 80% were male. Study-level results: More expanded clones were seen, on average, in CD8+ T cells than in CD4+.

CDR3 length equals 18 residues. Looked up from germline, CDR1 is SGHRS and CDR2 is YFSETQ. The V gene end was trimmed by 0 bases and the J gene end by 3 bases; junction bases not matched to a gene: 9. Systemic immunosuppression or autoimmune disease history was grounds to exclude patients. Method: immunoSEQ multiplex PCR; TCRdb's copy keeps in-frame clones and lacks some. This sample has 70,000 or so clones, with approximately 90% found just once. With regard to this clone: Antigen unknown.

The chain combines TRBV5-1 with TRBJ2-2, with 9 nucleotides matching TRBD2. The input for sequencing was CD4+ or CD8+ T cells sorted from blood, taken in a trial of the OX40 agonist ivuxolimab. This TCR came from an adult with an advanced solid tumor such as melanoma, head and neck, liver or kidney cancer. The CDR3 DNA sequence: TGCGCCAGCAGCTTGGGACTAGCGGCCTCATGGGACACCGGGGAGCTGTTTTTT. Protein: CASSLGLAASWDTGELFF.